Sequencing of this TCR beta chain was carried out in a study of T-cell memory formation after mild COVID-19. Study findings and constraints: Clones contracting across day 15 to 85 had a balanced CD4/CD8 profile; later expanding clones leaned CD4+.

TCR alpha and TCR beta cDNA libraries with sample barcodes and UMIs came from 5'RACE using constant-segment primers. TCRdb re-called the 5' RACE reads through MiXCR, storing one row per CDR3 protein. The table shows 190,000 or so distinct CDR3 sequences, with 20% to 25% occurring only once. To note about this clonotype: Its specificity is unknown.

Germline-derived CDR1 and CDR2 are LNHDA and SQIVND (reference sequence). V was shortened by 4 bases and J by 3 bases, with 12 bases between the two germline ends. The CDR3 is made up of 14 amino acids. The TCR was taken from an adult woman who had mild COVID-19 (a few samples of this study predate the infection). Cell type and time point are not known. This rearrangement joins TRBV19 to TRBJ1-1; D is unresolved. Specimen: PBMCs or a T cell subset sorted from them (not recorded which). DNA for the CDR3: TGTGCCAGTAGTAACCGGGGTTGGGACACTGAAGCTTTCTTT. The encoded protein is CASSNRGWDTEAFF. Variable domain in full (rest from reference TRBV19 and TRBJ1-1): DGGITQSPKYLFRKEGQNVTLSCEQNLNHDAMYWYRQDPGQGLRLIYYSQIVNDFQKGDIAEGYSVSREKKESFPLTVTSAQKNPTAFYLCASSNRGWDTEAFFGQGTRLTVV.